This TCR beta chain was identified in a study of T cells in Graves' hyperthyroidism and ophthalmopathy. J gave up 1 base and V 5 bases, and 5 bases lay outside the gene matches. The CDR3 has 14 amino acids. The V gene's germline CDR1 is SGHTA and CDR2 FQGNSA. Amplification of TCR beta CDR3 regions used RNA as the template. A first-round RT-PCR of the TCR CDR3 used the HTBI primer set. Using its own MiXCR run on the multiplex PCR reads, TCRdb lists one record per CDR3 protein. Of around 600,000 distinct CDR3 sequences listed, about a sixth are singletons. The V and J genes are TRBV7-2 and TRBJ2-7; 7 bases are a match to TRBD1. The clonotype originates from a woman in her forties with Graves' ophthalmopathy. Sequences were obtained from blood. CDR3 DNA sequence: TGTGCCAGCAGCGCCCACAGGGGATCCTACGAGCAGTACTTC. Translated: CASSAHRGSYEQYF.